This T cell receptor (beta chain) was found in a study of T cell responses to AZD1222 COVID-19 vaccine. About the study: Second-dose groups at about 4 or about 12 weeks were pooled. Notes on the study in general: Repertoire collection took place solely once the T cell response had peaked. Vaccine-related CD4 TCRs covered spike, predominating at 160-218 and 743-854. The donor group comprised mostly white British people and more females; the analysis possibly underestimated clonal diversity.

Data came from immunoSEQ multiplex PCR; TCRdb stores just in-frame clones and leaves some out. The sample lists 80,000 or so clones; 70% to 90% were seen once. With regard to this clone: The antigen remains undetermined.

The germline CDR1 and CDR2 sequences are LNHDA and SQIVND (reference sequence). The V and J ends lost 10 bases and 2 bases, in that order; junction bases with no gene match: 13. This CDR3 region has 16 residues. The genes are TRBV19 and TRBJ1-5; 8 bases match TRBD1. The clonotype was recovered from an adult in good health. The source material was peripheral blood, sampled on day 0 of AZD1222 vaccination. The CDR3 here is CATVRDRRAGNQPQHF. The DNA of the CDR3 is TGTGCCACTGTGAGGGACAGGAGAGCAGGCAATCAGCCCCAGCATTTT.